Listed below are T cell receptor beta chains from one sample, sequenced in a study of T cells expressing NK-cell markers. No DNA is given; TCRdb re-called the 5' RACE reads and lists each CDR3 protein once. The table lists 350,000 to 500,000 distinct CDR3 sequences. Sequencing was done on a sample of blood T cells: a sorted CD56 or NKG2C T cell subset, CD4+ or CD8+ T cells, or bulk PBMC T cells (not recorded which). The receptor set was obtained from a woman aged 18 to 75 in good health. CDR3s include the opening cysteine and the closing phenylalanine or tryptophan.

CDR3 protein	V gene	J gene
CSVWDSSTGELFF	TRBV29-1	TRBJ2-2
CASSRRTSGSGGFF	TRBV28	TRBJ2-1
CASMGLTSGNTIYF	TRBV7-9	TRBJ1-3
CASSLGSGTDTQYF	TRBV12-3/TRBV12-4	TRBJ2-3
CASSLAPTSGINNEQFF	TRBV11-3	TRBJ2-1
CASSWGTYQETQYF	TRBV6-5	TRBJ2-5
CASSPSGPGSYEQYF	TRBV4-2	TRBJ2-7
CASSFGSGGAGELFF	TRBV12-3/TRBV12-4	TRBJ2-2
CASSLGGRNYEQYF	TRBV5-4	TRBJ2-7
CASSQAGGGGRSPLHF	TRBV7-8	TRBJ1-6
CASSFVFDPYGYTF	TRBV12-3/TRBV12-4	TRBJ1-2
CSARGHLLMKTDTQYF	TRBV20-1	TRBJ2-3
CASSFALPDRVNTGELFF	TRBV11-1	TRBJ2-2
CASTEVTDGVDTQYF	TRBV6-1	TRBJ2-3
CASSPPQGVISDEQFF	TRBV18	TRBJ2-1
CSVEDGRTSGGGSTDTQYF	TRBV29-1	TRBJ2-3
CAWRVTYEQYF	TRBV30	TRBJ2-7
CSVGVGLAGVGGELFF	TRBV29-1	TRBJ2-2
CSARDQTGLNTEAFF	TRBV20-1	TRBJ1-1
CASSGGQSTDTQYF	TRBV12-3/TRBV12-4	TRBJ2-3
CASSLREIHEQYF	TRBV7-2	TRBJ2-7
CATSNGYHEQYF	TRBV24-1	TRBJ2-7
CASRRPGQGSEQYF	TRBV6-2/TRBV6-3	TRBJ2-7
CASSGTRYQETQYF	TRBV12-3/TRBV12-4	TRBJ2-5
CAIRFGGQGEVTDTQYF	TRBV10-3	TRBJ2-3
CASSAQGEETQYF	TRBV5-4	TRBJ2-5
CASSLNSGTEAFF	TRBV7-3	TRBJ1-1
CAIKGTGTDTQYF	TRBV10-3	TRBJ2-3
CSASPSGNEQFF	TRBV20-1	TRBJ2-1
CASSRRYSGANVLTF	TRBV14	TRBJ2-6
CASRAYNEQFF	TRBV7-8	TRBJ2-1
CASSQGYGQGTYNSPLHF	TRBV3-1	TRBJ1-6
CSVVPATKHNEQFF	TRBV29-1	TRBJ2-1
CASSFSGRGRNTEAFF	TRBV28	TRBJ1-1
CAISADGGGNEQFF	TRBV10-3	TRBJ2-1
CASSLVQGGWETQYF	TRBV7-2	TRBJ2-5
CASQGRGMNTGELFF	TRBV9	TRBJ2-2
CATGLVPYEQYF	TRBV28	TRBJ2-7
CASSLRSSSTDTQYF	TRBV7-3	TRBJ2-3
CASSQVGPRYEQYF	TRBV14	TRBJ2-7
CASSRLLAGVSPGELFF	TRBV3-1	TRBJ2-2
CASSLSFREQYF	TRBV12-3/TRBV12-4	TRBJ2-7
CSARDQAPNTEAFF	TRBV20-1	TRBJ1-1
CASSQDQAGANTGELFF	TRBV4-2	TRBJ2-2
CSVEVIGAGYGYTF	TRBV29-1	TRBJ1-2
CASSLEGFGTGLVKGYTF	TRBV5-1	TRBJ1-2
CASSPVGGNSPLHF	TRBV12-3/TRBV12-4	TRBJ1-6
CASSRAGGSYNEQFF	TRBV6-1	TRBJ2-1
CASRLTGAGANVLTF	TRBV6-2/TRBV6-3	TRBJ2-6
CASSLILGYGYTF	TRBV11-2	TRBJ1-2
CSARPDRAGNTIYF	TRBV20-1	TRBJ1-3
CAWESRERQPQHF	TRBV30	TRBJ1-5
CSVEGVGVEDTQYF	TRBV29-1	TRBJ2-3
CASSNRGEGDTQYF	TRBV10-1	TRBJ2-3
CASSLALRELGELFF	TRBV12-3/TRBV12-4	TRBJ2-2
CASRGQDYYGYTF	TRBV25-1	TRBJ1-2
CASGLTTGGNAQETQYF	TRBV12-5	TRBJ2-5
CASSLGGGTGNTIYF	TRBV4-3	TRBJ1-3
CSARTAPTSNQPQHF	TRBV20-1	TRBJ1-5
CASSYSVASGELFF	TRBV6-2/TRBV6-3	TRBJ2-2